This T cell receptor (beta chain) comes out of a study of shared clonotypes between healthy human individuals. Whole-study context: The study enrolled two women and three men aged 18 to 49.

The repertoire was sequenced with immunoSEQ multiplex PCR; TCRdb's copy has only in-frame clones and lacks some. The data hold more than 450,000 clones, with approximately 79% observed a single time. The CDR3 length is 13 residues. V lost 3 bases and J lost 1, with 6 bases in between. Germline CDR1 and CDR2: GTSNPN and SVGIG (reference sequence). Sample: PBMCs. V and J are TRBV30 and TRBJ2-2, with D uncertain. This receptor was obtained from a woman aged 35 to 49 in good health. Some clones in this sample may be carry-over from other donors' samples. DNA for the CDR3: TGTGCCTGGAGATCCCTGAACACCGGGGAGCTGTTTTTT. Translation: CAWRSLNTGELFF.